One sample yielded the 15 T cell receptor beta chains listed below, sequenced in a study of shared clonotypes between healthy human individuals. Assay used: immunoSEQ multiplex PCR; TCRdb lists only in-frame clones, some missing. The top ten hold roughly 22% of the sample, which has fewer than 130,000 clones, roughly 66% seen once. The sequenced material came from memory CD8+ T cells sorted from blood. Described subset: CD45RO+ cells pooled with CCR7-negative TemRA cells. Receptor source: a woman in her 30s in good health.

This clone has just one count. The chain recombines TRBV5-1 with TRBJ1-4; no clear D gene. V dropped 0 bases and J dropped 0 bases, with 9 bases sitting between them. Per germline, CDR1 SGHRS and CDR2 YFSETQ. This CDR3 is 16 amino acids long. This CDR3 is CASSLVATATNEKLFF. The CDR3 DNA reads TGCGCCAGCAGCTTGGTGGCAACTGCAACTAATGAAAAACTGTTTTTT.

The chain carries TRBV28 and TRBJ2-7; possibly TRBD1 for D (6 bases). This CDR3 contains 14 residues. The V end lost 5 bases, the J end lost 3 bases, and 14 bases lay between the germline ends. The germline gives CDR1 MDHEN, CDR2 SYDVKM. CDR3 in DNA: TGTGCCAGCAGTCTTCACAGGGAAAACTACGAGCAGTACTTC. Its translation: CASSLHRENYEQYF.

The chain joins TRBV30 to TRBJ2-3; D is undetermined. The V gene's germline CDR1 is GTSNPN and CDR2 SVGIG (reference sequence). This CDR3 is 14 amino acids long. The V gene lost 4 bases and the J gene lost 0 bases, with 11 bases spanning the gap. The CDR3 DNA is TGTGCCTGGAAAGCTCCGGGTAGCACAGATACGCAGTATTTT. Residues: CAWKAPGSTDTQYF.

The chain recombines TRBV10-3 with TRBJ2-1; D is uncertain. The V gene's germline CDR1 is ENHRY and CDR2 SYGVKD. The V and J ends lost 5 bases and 4 bases respectively, with 12 bases between them. CDR3 length equals 14 residues. The CDR3 spells CAISRQESYNEQFF. In DNA, the CDR3 is TGTGCCATCAGTCGTCAGGAAAGTTACAATGAGCAGTTCTTC.

The gene calls are TRBV6-5 and TRBJ2-7, with D possibly TRBD2 on 6 matching bases. V was cut by 0 bases and J by 5 bases, with 14 bases left in between. The CDR3 runs 15 residues. The germline gives CDR1 MNHEY, CDR2 SVGAGI. The CDR3 spells CASSYSTPEGHEQYF. CDR3 in DNA: TGTGCCAGCAGTTACTCGACCCCGGAGGGCCACGAGCAGTACTTC.

The J gene is TRBJ1-4, the V gene TRBV19; D is undetermined. This CDR3 is built from 13 residues. The ends were cut back, 6 bases at V and 3 bases at J, with 8 bases in the middle. Germline values: CDR1 LNHDA, CDR2 SQIVND (reference sequence). CDR3 DNA sequence: TGTGCCAGTAGCCCCGTGGCTAATGAAAAACTGTTTTTT. It specifies CASSPVANEKLFF.

The sample holds a few counts of this clone. The chain combines TRBV6-5 with TRBJ2-4, with no clear D. Per germline, CDR1 MNHEY and CDR2 SVGAGI. V was cut by 7 bases and J by 0 bases, with 10 bases left in between. The length of the CDR3 is 14 residues. DNA of the CDR3: TGTGCCAGCATCGTGGACCCAGCCAAAAACATTCAGTACTTC. Translating gives CASIVDPAKNIQYF.

In the case of this clone: It differs at one base from a far larger clone, so likely a read error. In the same sample, other DNA sequences code for this CDR3. The chain employs TRBV30 and TRBJ1-6; no definite D call. Trimming took 0 bases from V and 5 from J, leaving 11 bases between them. This CDR3 comprises 15 residues. Germline V gene data show CDR1 as GTSNPN and CDR2 as SVGIG (reference sequence). CDR3: CAWSVIGSDNSPLHF. CDR3 coding DNA: TGTGCCTGGAGTGTAATTGGAAGTGATAATTCACCCCTCCACTTT. The variable domain in full, with the rest retrieved from reference TRBV30 and TRBJ1-6, is SQTIHQWPATLVQPVGSPLSLECTVEGTSNPNLYWYRQAAGRGLQLLFYSVGIGQISSEVPQNLSASRPQDRQFILSSKKLLLSDSGFYLCAWSVIGSDNSPLHFGNGTRLTVT.

The V gene is TRBV7-8, the J gene TRBJ2-5, with 7 bases matching TRBD2. V shed 1 base, J shed 5 bases, and the junction held 13 bases outside the gene matches. The CDR3 has 17 residues. Germline lookup yields CDR1 SGHVS and CDR2 FQNEAQ. In nucleotides, the CDR3 is TGTGCCAGCAGCTTAGATATCATGGGGGACTACGCGGAGACCCAGTACTTC. Translated, it gives CASSLDIMGDYAETQYF.

The V call is TRBV27, the J call TRBJ2-1, with D possibly being TRBD2 (6 bases). CDR3 length equals 16 residues. Trimming stripped 2 bases from V and 0 bases from J, with 11 bases between. CDR1 MNHEY and CDR2 SMNVEV come from the germline V gene (reference sequence). The CDR3 loop reads CASSLEHGSSYNEQFF. CDR3 DNA: TGTGCCAGCAGTTTAGAGCACGGGAGCTCCTACAATGAGCAGTTCTTC.

The V and J genes are TRBV6-6 and TRBJ2-7, with D maybe TRBD1 (5 bases). Germline V gives CDR1 MNHNY, CDR2 SVGAGI (reference sequence). This CDR3 comprises 14 residues. The V and J ends lost 0 bases and 4 bases respectively, with 10 bases between them. The CDR3 DNA follows: TGTGCCAGCAGTTACTCGAAGGGGCCTTACGAGCAGTACTTC. This gives the protein CASSYSKGPYEQYF.

The V gene is TRBV10-3, the J gene TRBJ1-2, with D unresolved. Trimming left V 0 bases short and J 1 base short, with 6 bases between. Germline-derived CDR1 and CDR2 are ENHRY and SYGVKD. There are 14 residues in the CDR3. The CDR3 nucleotides are TGTGCCATCAGTGAGTCCCCTCATAACTATGGCTACACCTTC. Protein: CAISESPHNYGYTF.

The chain couples TRBV7-9 to TRBJ1-2; perhaps TRBD1 as D (6 bases). CDR1 SEHNR and CDR2 FQNEAQ come from the germline V gene (reference sequence). V lost 1 base and J 4 bases, leaving 13 bases between the germline ends. The length of the CDR3 is 15 residues. Written as DNA, the CDR3 is TGTGCCAGCAGCTTAGTTAGGACAGATGTCTATGGCTACACCTTC. Translation: CASSLVRTDVYGYTF. The full variable domain, with the rest looked up from reference TRBV7-9 and TRBJ1-2, is DTGVSQNPRHKITKRGQNVTFRCDPISEHNRLYWYRQTLGQGPEFLTYFQNEAQLEKSRLLSDRFSAERPKGSFSTLEIQRTEQGDSAMYLCASSLVRTDVYGYTFGSGTRLTVV.

This clone was observed a few times. CDR3 DNA: TGTGCCGTCAATAGCGGGGCGCTATCTGGGGCCAACGTCCTGACTTTC. It codes for CAVNSGALSGANVLTF. The chain is built from TRBV28 and TRBJ2-6; 8 positions match TRBD2. This CDR3 has 16 residues. V gave up 11 bases and J gave up 1 base; unmatched junction bases: 10. CDR1 is MDHEN, CDR2 SYDVKM, per germline.

The chain combines TRBV9 with TRBJ1-2, with 7 bases lining up with TRBD1. The CDR3 length is 16 residues. Germline values: CDR1 SGDLS, CDR2 YYNGEE. The J segment lost 4 bases and the V segment lost 3 bases, leaving 12 bases of the junction unmatched. CDR3 sequence (DNA): TGTGCCAGCAGCGGACGTACAGGGGAGGGTGGCTATGGCTACACCTTC. This codes for CASSGRTGEGGYGYTF. Full variable domain (remainder filled in from reference TRBV9 and TRBJ1-2): DSGVTQTPKHLITATGQRVTLRCSPRSGDLSVYWYQQSLDQGLQFLIQYYNGEERAKGNILERFSAQQFPDLHSELNLSSLELGDSALYFCASSGRTGEGGYGYTFGSGTRLTVV.